This note documents a single TCR beta chain sequence. CDR1 and CDR2 from the germline V gene are LNHNV and YYDKDF (reference sequence). The CDR3 runs to 13 residues. Trimming removed 4 bases from V and 7 bases from J, with 14 bases in between. This entry comes from a study of response to subunit inactivated influenza vaccine. TCRdb re-derived calls from the RT-PCR reads in MiXCR, one entry per CDR3 protein. The table includes hundreds of thousands of distinct CDR3 sequences, less than 8% detected once. The sample was PBMCs from blood, taken around 25 months after vaccination. The chain carries TRBV15 and TRBJ2-7; possibly TRBD2 for D (6 bases). The receptor was derived from a man aged 50 to 69 who received an inactivated influenza vaccine. The CDR3 here is CATSILGRGEQYF. Here the CDR3 DNA reads TGTGCCACCAGCATCCTGGGCCGGGGGGAGCAGTACTTC.